The T cell receptor beta chain under discussion was sequenced for a study of radiation and T cells in renal cell carcinoma. The CDR3 length is 15 residues. Germline V CDR1 and CDR2: SGDLS, YYNGEE. V was pared by 4 bases and J by 9 bases, with 17 bases between. Stated time point: blood 4 weeks post-SBRT, at nephrectomy. The sample's treatment: 15 Gy SBRT to primary tumor, nephrectomy 4 weeks later. TCRdb keeps only in-frame clones here, not all; method: immunoSEQ multiplex PCR. This sample carries under 35,000 clones, over 70% of them seen once, and the ten largest clones take around a third. The chain recombines TRBV9 with TRBJ1-6; maybe TRBD1 (6 bases). This TCR derives from a man in his sixties with renal cell carcinoma. The sequencing used blood, collected from a patient whose treatment included radiotherapy and nephrectomy. The CDR3 bases are TGTGCCAGCAGCTCCGGGACAAAAGGAAGTTCACCCCTCCACTTT. This encodes CASSSGTKGSSPLHF.